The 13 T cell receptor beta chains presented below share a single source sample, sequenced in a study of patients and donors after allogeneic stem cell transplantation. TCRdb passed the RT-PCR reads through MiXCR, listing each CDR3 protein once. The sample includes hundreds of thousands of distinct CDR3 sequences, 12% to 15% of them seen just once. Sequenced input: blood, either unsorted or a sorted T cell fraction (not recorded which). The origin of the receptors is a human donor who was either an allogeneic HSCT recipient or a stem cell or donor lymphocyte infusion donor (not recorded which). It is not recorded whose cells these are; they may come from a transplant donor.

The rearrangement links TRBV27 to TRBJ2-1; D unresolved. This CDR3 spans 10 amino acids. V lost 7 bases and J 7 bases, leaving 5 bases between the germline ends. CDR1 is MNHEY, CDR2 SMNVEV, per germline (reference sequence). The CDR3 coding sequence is TGTGCCAGCACAGTAAATGAGCAGTTCTTC. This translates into CASTVNEQFF.

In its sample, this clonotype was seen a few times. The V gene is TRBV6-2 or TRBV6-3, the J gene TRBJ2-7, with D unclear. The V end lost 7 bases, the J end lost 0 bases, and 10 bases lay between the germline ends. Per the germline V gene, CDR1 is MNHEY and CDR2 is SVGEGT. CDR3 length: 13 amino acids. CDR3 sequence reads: CASNPAASYEQYF. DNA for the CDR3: TGTGCCAGCAACCCGGCGGCCTCCTACGAGCAGTACTTC.

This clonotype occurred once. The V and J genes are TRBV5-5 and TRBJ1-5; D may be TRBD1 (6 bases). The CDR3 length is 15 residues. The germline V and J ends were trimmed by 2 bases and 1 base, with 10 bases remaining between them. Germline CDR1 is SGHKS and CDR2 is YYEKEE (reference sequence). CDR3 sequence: CASSFSGVSNQPQHF. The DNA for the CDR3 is TGTGCCAGCAGCTTCTCAGGGGTGAGCAATCAGCCCCAGCATTTT.

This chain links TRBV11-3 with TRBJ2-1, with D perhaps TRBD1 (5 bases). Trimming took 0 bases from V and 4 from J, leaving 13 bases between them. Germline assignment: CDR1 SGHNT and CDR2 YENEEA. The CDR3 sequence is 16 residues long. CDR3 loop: CASSLDLGLVYNEQFF. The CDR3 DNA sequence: TGTGCCAGCAGCTTAGATCTGGGGCTGGTTTACAATGAGCAGTTCTTC.

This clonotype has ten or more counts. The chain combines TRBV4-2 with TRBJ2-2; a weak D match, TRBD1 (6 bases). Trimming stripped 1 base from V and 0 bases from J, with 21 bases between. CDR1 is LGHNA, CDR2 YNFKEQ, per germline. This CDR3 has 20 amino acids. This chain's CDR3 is CASSQGRLGGLGPNTGELFF. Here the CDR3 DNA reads TGTGCCAGCAGCCAAGGGCGGTTAGGGGGTTTGGGGCCGAACACCGGGGAGCTGTTTTTT.

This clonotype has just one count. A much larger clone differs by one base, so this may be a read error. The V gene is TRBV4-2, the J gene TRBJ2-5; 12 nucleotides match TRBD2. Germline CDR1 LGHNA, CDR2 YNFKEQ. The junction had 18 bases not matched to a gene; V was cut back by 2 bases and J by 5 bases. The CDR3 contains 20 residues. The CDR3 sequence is CASSQNPVSTSGRGDETQYF. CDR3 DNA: TGTGCCAGCAGCCAAAATCCGGTATCGACTAGCGGGAGAGGTGATGAGACCCAGTACTTC.

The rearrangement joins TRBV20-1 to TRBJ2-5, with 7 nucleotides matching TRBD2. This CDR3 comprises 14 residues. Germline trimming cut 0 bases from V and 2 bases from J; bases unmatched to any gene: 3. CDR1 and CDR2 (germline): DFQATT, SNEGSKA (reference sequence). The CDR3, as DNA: TGCAGTGCTAGAGATCCAGCGGGGCAAGAGACCCAGTACTTC. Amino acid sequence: CSARDPAGQETQYF.

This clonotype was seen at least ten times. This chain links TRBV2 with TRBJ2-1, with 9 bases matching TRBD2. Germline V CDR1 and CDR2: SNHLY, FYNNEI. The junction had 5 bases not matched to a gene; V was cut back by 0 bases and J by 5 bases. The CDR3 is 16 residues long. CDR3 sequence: CASSEAGLAVNNEQFF. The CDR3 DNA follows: TGTGCCAGCAGTGAAGCGGGACTAGCAGTCAACAATGAGCAGTTCTTC.

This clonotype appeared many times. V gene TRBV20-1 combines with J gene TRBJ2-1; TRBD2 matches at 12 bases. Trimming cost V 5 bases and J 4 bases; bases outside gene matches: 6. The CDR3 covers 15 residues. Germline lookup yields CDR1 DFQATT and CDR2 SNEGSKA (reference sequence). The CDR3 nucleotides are TGCAGTGCTGTCCATCTAGCGGGGGGGTACAATGAGCAGTTCTTC. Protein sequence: CSAVHLAGGYNEQFF.

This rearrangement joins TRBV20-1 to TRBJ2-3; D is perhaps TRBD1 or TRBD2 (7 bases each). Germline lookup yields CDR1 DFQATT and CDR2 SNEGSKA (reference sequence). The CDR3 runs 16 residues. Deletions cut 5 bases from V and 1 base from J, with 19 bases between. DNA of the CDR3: TGCAGTGCTGGAATCCCAGGGGGGGGAGGCACAGATACGCAGTATTTT. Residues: CSAGIPGGGGTDTQYF.

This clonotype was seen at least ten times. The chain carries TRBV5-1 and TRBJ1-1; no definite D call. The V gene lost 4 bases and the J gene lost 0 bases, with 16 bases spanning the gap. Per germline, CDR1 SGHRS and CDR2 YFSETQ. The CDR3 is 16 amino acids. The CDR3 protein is CASSTGDTVMNTEAFF. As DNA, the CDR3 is TGCGCCAGCAGCACGGGTGATACGGTGATGAACACTGAAGCTTTCTTT.

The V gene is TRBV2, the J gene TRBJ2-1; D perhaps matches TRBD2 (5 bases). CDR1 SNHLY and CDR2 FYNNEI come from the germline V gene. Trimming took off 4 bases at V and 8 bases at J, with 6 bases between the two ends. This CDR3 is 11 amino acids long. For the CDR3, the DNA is TGTGCCAGCAGTGTGCGGGATGAGCAGTTCTTC. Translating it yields CASSVRDEQFF.

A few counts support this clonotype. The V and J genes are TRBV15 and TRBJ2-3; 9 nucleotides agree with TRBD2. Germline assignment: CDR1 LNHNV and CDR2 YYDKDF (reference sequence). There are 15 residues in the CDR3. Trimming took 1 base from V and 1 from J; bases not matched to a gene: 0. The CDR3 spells CATSRVAGGTDTQYF. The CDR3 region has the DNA TGTGCCACCAGCAGAGTAGCGGGGGGCACAGATACGCAGTATTTT.